Below, one T cell receptor (beta chain) is given with its context. Original analysis: For nucleated cells, counts were estimated from reference gene primer amplification. Method: immunoSEQ multiplex PCR; TCRdb's copy keeps in-frame clones and lacks some. V and J calls and clone size are given by that table; D and trimming were obtained from the DNA. The sample yields 250,000 to 350,000 clones, roughly 87% seen once. Trimming took 7 bases from V and 9 from J, leaving 14 bases between them. The CDR3 consists of 12 residues. Germline loops: CDR1 SGHRS, CDR2 YFSETQ. The data belong to a study of blood T cell repertoires in COVID-19. Overall study context: Spain, Italy and the United States supplied samples that represented acute and convalescent COVID-19. The cDNA or gDNA used as material had been derived from T cells, B-cell-depleted T cells, or PBMCs.

The chain recombines TRBV5-1 with TRBJ2-1, with D possibly being TRBD2 (6 bases). The receptor comes from a woman aged 45-59 years who had recovered from COVID-19. The sample taken for sequencing was peripheral blood. CDR3 in DNA: TGCGCCAGCCAGGAGGGAATAAGTGAGCAGTTCTTC. Residues: CASQEGISEQFF.